Sequencing of this T cell receptor (beta chain) was carried out in a study of early stage breast cancer tumors. Looking at the study overall: Of around 16 invasive breast tumors, about a dozen were hormone receptor-positive, HER2-negative.

The CDR3 covers 15 residues. Germline CDR1 and CDR2: SGHRS and YFSETQ. V lost 4 bases to trimming and J lost 7 bases; unmatched junction nucleotides: 7. Findings of the study overall: Bulk DNA sequencing of unsorted cells missed chain pairing and markers. Most shared enriched TCRB sequences were commonly generated ones.

Comments on this clone: Its antigen is unidentified.

Libraries were prepared by immunoSEQ multiplex PCR; TCRdb keeps only in-frame clonotypes and omits some of them. The sample consists of tens of thousands of clones, approximately 90% of them appearing once. The source is an older person with breast cancer. This chain joins TRBV5-1 and TRBJ2-2; 10 nucleotides align to TRBD1. Material for sequencing was blood. The CDR3 DNA reads TGCGCCAGCAGCGCGCGACAGGGGGCCGACGGGGAGCTGTTTTTT. It codes for CASSARQGADGELFF.